The 27 T cell receptor beta chains listed next were all sequenced from one sample in a study of blood T cell repertoires in COVID-19. TCRdb's table, derived via immunoSEQ multiplex PCR, lists solely in-frame clones and lacks some. The table has roughly 220,000 clones, 65% to 85% seen once; the top ten hold about 2.1%. Sequenced material: peripheral blood. These receptors were obtained from a woman aged 55-75 years with acute or convalescent COVID-19.

The chain has TRBV30 and TRBJ1-1, with a weak D call TRBD1 (5 bases). This CDR3 comprises 14 residues. V was clipped by 4 bases and J by 4 bases, with 16 bases between them. Germline-derived CDR1 and CDR2 are GTSNPN and SVGIG (reference sequence). The CDR3 here is CAWMRGGKGTEAFF. Here the CDR3 DNA reads TGTGCCTGGATGAGGGGAGGGAAAGGCACTGAAGCTTTCTTT.

The V gene is TRBV19, the J gene TRBJ1-2; D ambiguous. The CDR3 has 14 amino acids. In germline, CDR1 is LNHDA, CDR2 SQIVND (reference sequence). The V and J ends lost 3 bases and 4 bases respectively, with 12 bases between them. CDR3 sequence reads: CASSIFGQSYGYTF. CDR3 nucleotides: TGTGCCAGTAGTATCTTTGGGCAAAGCTATGGCTACACCTTC.

The chain carries TRBV27 and TRBJ1-1; a weak D match, TRBD1 (6 bases). CDR3 length: 14 residues. Trimming took 6 bases from V and 4 from J, leaving 15 bases between them. The V gene's germline CDR1 is MNHEY and CDR2 SMNVEV (reference sequence). The CDR3 protein is CASRETGTSTEAFF. In DNA form, the CDR3 reads TGTGCCAGCAGGGAGACCGGGACAAGCACTGAAGCTTTCTTT.

V and J are TRBV6-4 and TRBJ2-1; 8 bases line up with TRBD2. Trimming took 6 bases from V and 0 from J; bases not matched to a gene: 4. The CDR3 contains 15 residues. Germline CDR1 MRHNA, CDR2 SNTAGT. The CDR3 DNA is TGTGCCAGCAGCCCGGGGGGGGGCTCCTACAATGAGCAGTTCTTC. As protein: CASSPGGGSYNEQFF.

The chain joins TRBV7-2 to TRBJ2-5, with no clear D. This CDR3 is 13 amino acids long. Trimming left V 5 bases short and J 11 bases short, with 18 bases between. The germline CDR1 and CDR2 sequences are SGHTA and FQGNSA. DNA for the CDR3: TGTGCCAGCAGCCTACCGGGTGCCCCGACTCAGTACTTC. This encodes CASSLPGAPTQYF.

The CDR3 DNA reads as TGTGCCAGCAGCCAAGTGGGGGGATGGGCGGACTATGGCTACACCTTC. Protein: CASSQVGGWADYGYTF. The rearrangement links TRBV3-1 (or the pseudogene TRBV3-2) to TRBJ1-2, with D possibly TRBD1 on 5 matching bases. There are 16 residues in the CDR3. Between the trimmed V and J ends, which lost 1 base and 3 bases, there was a span of 15 bases. CDR1 and CDR2 from the germline V gene are LGHDT and YNNKEL (reference sequence).

V gene TRBV4-1 combines with J gene TRBJ1-1; D remains ambiguous. CDR3 length equals 13 residues. Germline CDR1 reads MGHRA; CDR2 reads YSYEKL. The V gene lost 8 bases and the J gene lost 4 bases, with 14 bases spanning the gap. The CDR3 reads CASWTPSGTEAFF. CDR3 coding DNA: TGCGCCAGCTGGACGCCCAGCGGCACTGAAGCTTTCTTT.

The chain employs TRBV7-8 and TRBJ1-4; D perhaps matches TRBD1 (6 bases). V was cut by 3 bases and J by 5 bases, with 16 bases left in between. This CDR3 region has 16 residues. The germline gives CDR1 SGHVS, CDR2 FQNEAQ. The DNA for the CDR3 is TGTGCCAGCAGCTTCCATCTACAGGGCTCGAATGAAAAACTGTTTTTT. Translated: CASSFHLQGSNEKLFF.

The V call is TRBV9, the J call TRBJ1-3; a weak D match, TRBD1 (6 bases). The germline gives CDR1 SGDLS, CDR2 YYNGEE. There are 16 residues in the CDR3. V was clipped by 3 bases and J by 4 bases, with 17 bases between them. CDR3 in amino acids: CASSAGTQGGGNTIYF. CDR3 DNA: TGTGCCAGCAGCGCCGGGACACAGGGTGGCGGAAACACCATATATTTT.

This clone was detected only once. V usage is TRBV2 and J usage is TRBJ1-5; the match to TRBD1 covers 9 bases. The length of the CDR3 is 13 residues. J lost 5 bases, V lost 9 bases, and 5 bases had no gene match. In germline, CDR1 is SNHLY, CDR2 FYNNEI. The CDR3 loop is CASARQGDQPQHF. The CDR3 nucleotides are TGTGCCAGTGCAAGACAGGGGGATCAGCCCCAGCATTTT.

The chain joins TRBV7-6 to TRBJ2-1; D might be TRBD1 (5 bases). The V and J ends lost 1 base and 9 bases respectively, with 7 bases between them. This CDR3 contains 12 residues. Germline CDR1 is SGHVS and CDR2 is FNYEAQ. The CDR3 spells CASSLVGLEQFF. For the CDR3, the DNA is TGTGCCAGCAGCTTAGTGGGGCTTGAGCAGTTCTTC.

The chain recombines TRBV7-9 with TRBJ2-1, with 12 bases that match TRBD2. The CDR3 length is 17 residues. CDR1 and CDR2 from the germline V gene are SEHNR and FQNEAQ (reference sequence). The ends lost 4 bases at V and 7 bases at J; junction bases unmatched: 11. In nucleotides, the CDR3 is TGTGCCAGCAGCTCCCCGACTAGCGGGGGCCTAGGAAATGAGCAGTTCTTC. Amino acid sequence: CASSSPTSGGLGNEQFF.

The chain joins TRBV20-1 to TRBJ1-5; D is uncertain. Germline CDR1 reads DFQATT; CDR2 reads SNEGSKA (reference sequence). Trimming removed 3 bases at V and 1 base at J, with 10 bases between. The CDR3 is 14 amino acids. For the CDR3, the DNA is TGCAGTGCTAGTTCGGCAGCGAGCAATCAGCCCCAGCATTTT. Translated, it gives CSASSAASNQPQHF.

This clone is labeled as medium-sized (0.01 to 0.1%). This chain links TRBV7-2 with TRBJ2-5; no firm D call. The germline V and J ends were trimmed by 4 bases and 0 bases, with 3 bases remaining between them. Germline-derived CDR1 and CDR2 are SGHTA and FQGNSA. CDR3 length equals 12 residues. The CDR3 nucleotides are TGTGCCAGCAGCTCGTACCAAGAGACCCAGTACTTC. It encodes CASSSYQETQYF.

In its sample, this clone was seen a few times. The gene calls are TRBV15 and TRBJ1-1, with a weak D call TRBD1 (6 bases). Trimming removed 0 bases from V and 10 bases from J, with 12 bases in between. The CDR3 totals 13 residues. Germline V lookup: CDR1 LNHNV, CDR2 YYDKDF (reference sequence). In DNA, the CDR3 is TGTGCCACCAGCAGAGATCTGACAGGACGAGCTTTCTTT. This codes for CATSRDLTGRAFF.

The chain has TRBV6-1 and TRBJ1-2; 9 nucleotides match TRBD1. Germline assignment: CDR1 MNHNS and CDR2 SASEGT. V was clipped by 1 base and J by 4 bases; unmatched bases: 1. The CDR3 has 14 residues. CDR3 coding DNA: TGTGCCAGCAGTGAAGAGGGACAGGGCTATGGCTACACCTTC. Its protein product is CASSEEGQGYGYTF.

The V gene is TRBV30, the J gene TRBJ2-7; no firm D call. Germline lookup yields CDR1 GTSNPN and CDR2 SVGIG (reference sequence). V shed 3 bases and J shed 1 base, with 4 bases lying between them. The CDR3 is 11 amino acids. DNA for the CDR3: TGTGCCTGGAGGACATCCTACGAGCAGTACTTC. It is translated as CAWRTSYEQYF. The whole variable domain, remainder taken from reference TRBV30 and TRBJ2-7, is SQTIHQWPATLVQPVGSPLSLECTVEGTSNPNLYWYRQAAGRGLQLLFYSVGIGQISSEVPQNLSASRPQDRQFILSSKKLLLSDSGFYLCAWRTSYEQYFGPGTRLTVT.

The chain couples TRBV4-1 to TRBJ1-2, with a weak D call TRBD1 (5 bases). The CDR3 totals 14 residues. Germline CDR1 and CDR2: MGHRA and YSYEKL. V was cut by 4 bases and J by 2 bases, with 11 bases left in between. The CDR3 DNA follows: TGCGCCAGCAGCCCAACTCGGACAAACTATGGCTACACCTTC. Protein: CASSPTRTNYGYTF.

The chain joins TRBV29-1 to TRBJ2-7, with TRBD1 matching 7 bases. The junction had 4 bases not matched to a gene; V was cut back by 6 bases and J by 2 bases. Germline V CDR1 and CDR2: SQVTM, ANQGSEA. This CDR3 is 12 amino acids long. The chain's CDR3 is CSVRTGAYEQYF. DNA for the CDR3: TGCAGCGTAAGAACAGGGGCCTACGAGCAGTACTTC.

This clone was counted between two and nine times. Other DNA sequences from this sample encode an identical CDR3 as well. The CDR3 loop is CASSLGASNEKLFF. CDR3 DNA sequence: TGTGCCAGCAGTTTAGGGGCATCTAATGAAAAACTGTTTTTT. The chain has TRBV28 and TRBJ1-4, with D perhaps matching TRBD1 (5 bases). Germline V gene sequence: CDR1 MDHEN, CDR2 SYDVKM. V dropped 2 bases and J dropped 3 bases, with 7 bases sitting between them. The CDR3 extends over 14 amino acids.

The chain employs TRBV2 and TRBJ2-6, with a tentative D call TRBD1 (6 bases). Germline V gives CDR1 SNHLY, CDR2 FYNNEI. This CDR3 contains 15 residues. Trimming removed 6 bases at V and 2 bases at J, with 11 bases between. DNA of the CDR3: TGTGCCAGCAGGCAGGGGCTGGCTGGGGCCAACGTCCTGACTTTC. Encoded protein: CASRQGLAGANVLTF.

The rearrangement joins TRBV12-3 or TRBV12-4 to TRBJ2-7, with TRBD2 as a possible D gene (5 bases). The CDR3 covers 13 residues. V gave up 5 bases and J gave up 7 bases, with 15 bases separating them. The CDR3 sequence is CASSGSFSREQYF. DNA of the CDR3: TGTGCCAGCAGTGGGAGCTTTTCTCGGGAGCAGTACTTC.

The chain is built from TRBV5-1 and TRBJ1-1, with TRBD1 matching over 7 bases. The V gene's germline CDR1 is SGHRS and CDR2 YFSETQ. The CDR3 is made up of 13 amino acids. The junction had 5 bases not matched to a gene; V was cut back by 5 bases and J by 4 bases. The CDR3 loop is CASSTPGGTEAFF. CDR3 bases: TGCGCCAGCAGTACCCCAGGGGGCACTGAAGCTTTCTTT. Based on the CDR3 plus reference TRBV5-1 and TRBJ1-1, the full variable domain is KAGVTQTPRYLIKTRGQQVTLSCSPISGHRSVSWYQQTPGQGLQFLFEYFSETQRNKGNFPGRFSGRQFSNSRSEMNVSTLELGDSALYLCASSTPGGTEAFFGQGTRLTVV.

The chain has TRBV6-6 and TRBJ1-4; 7 nucleotides align to TRBD1. The CDR3 contains 16 residues. V dropped 4 bases and J dropped 0; count of bases not matched to a gene: 5. Germline-derived CDR1 and CDR2 are MNHNY and SVGAGI (reference sequence). CDR3: CASSFNRGPTNEKLFF. CDR3 in DNA: TGTGCCAGCAGTTTCAACAGGGGACCAACTAATGAAAAACTGTTTTTT.

J is TRBJ2-3 and V is TRBV6-5, with 9 bases aligning to TRBD2. CDR1 and CDR2 from the germline V gene are MNHEY and SVGAGI. The CDR3 covers 14 residues. The ends lost 10 bases at V and 1 base at J; junction bases unmatched: 6. In DNA form, the CDR3 reads TGTGCCACCGCCAGACTAGCGGGCACAGATACGCAGTATTTT. Its protein is CATARLAGTDTQYF.

The rearrangement links TRBV27 to TRBJ2-7, with TRBD2 as a possible D gene (7 bases). Trimming removed 5 bases from V and 3 bases from J, with 20 bases in between. The germline V gene encodes CDR1 MNHEY and CDR2 SMNVEV (reference sequence). This CDR3 contains 16 residues. CDR3 sequence (DNA): TGTGCCAGCAGTCGAAGGGGGGGAACCGGGAACTACGAGCAGTACTTC. Protein product: CASSRRGGTGNYEQYF.

This clone showed up just a few times. V gene TRBV19 combines with J gene TRBJ1-2; 11 nucleotides agree with TRBD1. CDR1 and CDR2 from the germline V gene are LNHDA and SQIVND (reference sequence). CDR3 size: 13 residues. V shed 6 bases and J 7 bases; nucleotides not matched to a gene: 4. The CDR3 bases are TGTGCCAGTAGGACGGACAGGGGGCCTGGCTACACCTTC. This gives the protein CASRTDRGPGYTF. Drawing the rest from reference TRBV19 and TRBJ1-2, the complete variable domain is DGGITQSPKYLFRKEGQNVTLSCEQNLNHDAMYWYRQDPGQGLRLIYYSQIVNDFQKGDIAEGYSVSREKKESFPLTVTSAQKNPTAFYLCASRTDRGPGYTFGSGTRLTVV.